This TCR beta chain was observed in a study of CD8+CD57+ T cells in acquired aplastic anemia. Study details: The average for DNA from sorted CD4+ and CD8+ cells was around 3.4 ug.

The CDR3 runs to 13 residues. Between the trimmed V and J ends, which lost 5 bases and 6 bases, there was a span of 14 bases. Looked up from germline, CDR1 is SGHVS and CDR2 is FQNEAQ. To note about this clonotype: The antigen is not known.

Study-level findings and limits: Between patients and controls, over 25 CD8+ CDR3 sequences were found in common.

CDR3 and TCR beta VDJ profiling relied on a genomic DNA template. TCRdb used MiXCR to reprocess the reads, holding one entry per CDR3 protein. The profile shows some 200,000 distinct CDR3 sequences, 34% of them singletons. V gene TRBV7-8 combines with J gene TRBJ2-7, with D tentatively TRBD2 (5 bases). The receptor was derived from a human donor in good health, serving as a control. Sequencing input: sorted CD4+, CD8+, or CD8+CD57+ T cells (not recorded which) from PBMCs. Here the CDR3 DNA reads TGTGCCAGCAGCCCCGGTACGGGATCCGAGCAGTACTTC. Encoded protein: CASSPGTGSEQYF. The whole variable domain, remainder taken from reference TRBV7-8 and TRBJ2-7, is GAGVSQSPRYKVAKRGQDVALRCDPISGHVSLFWYQQALGQGPEFLTYFQNEAQLDKSGLPSDRFFAERPEGSVSTLKIQRTQQEDSAVYLCASSPGTGSEQYFGPGTRLTVT.